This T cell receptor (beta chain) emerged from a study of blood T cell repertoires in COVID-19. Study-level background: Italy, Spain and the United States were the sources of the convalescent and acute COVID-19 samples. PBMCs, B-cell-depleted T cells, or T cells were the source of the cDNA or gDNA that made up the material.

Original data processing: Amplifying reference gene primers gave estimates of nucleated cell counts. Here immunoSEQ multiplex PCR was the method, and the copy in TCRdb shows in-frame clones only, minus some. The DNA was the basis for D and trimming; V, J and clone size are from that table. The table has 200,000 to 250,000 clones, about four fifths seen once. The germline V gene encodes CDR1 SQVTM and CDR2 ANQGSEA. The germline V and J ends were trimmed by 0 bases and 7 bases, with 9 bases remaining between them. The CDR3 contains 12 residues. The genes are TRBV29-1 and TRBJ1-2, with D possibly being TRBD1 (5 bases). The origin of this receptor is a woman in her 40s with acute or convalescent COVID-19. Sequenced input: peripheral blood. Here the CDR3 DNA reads TGCAGCGTTGAAGATCGGGGGACTGGCTACACCTTC. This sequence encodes CSVEDRGTGYTF.